Sequencing of this T cell receptor beta chain was carried out in a study of HIV-infected patients and healthy controls. Study-level results: HIV-infected repertoires had significantly higher mean Gini indices than controls, possibly reflecting oligoclonality.

This clonotype has a count of ten or more. The antigen is undetermined. Follow-up blood was drawn about 14 weeks, roughly three months, after antiretroviral therapy began. All unsorted peripheral T cells were captured because whole blood was used without fractionation. The RNA source was a roughly 2.5 ml peripheral blood draw. Germline V CDR1 and CDR2: SQVTM, ANQGSEA. Trimming took 6 bases from V and 5 from J; bases not matched to a gene: 19. CDR3 length: 18 residues. About 500 ng RNA was reverse transcribed with alpha and beta constant-region primers. Using multiplexing indices, alpha and beta chain libraries were generated apart by chain-specific third strand synthesis. The library got P5 and P7 elements plus a second index, then an approximately 24-cycle PCR. TCRdb reprocessed the 5' RACE reads with MiXCR, giving one entry per CDR3 protein. The sample includes about 14,000 distinct CDR3 sequences, less than 15% of them seen just once.

This sample comprised blood, obtained during antiretroviral therapy. This receptor was obtained from an adult with HIV infection. The donor label of this sample is uncertain. V is TRBV29-1 and J is TRBJ2-1; 10 nucleotides match TRBD1. Here the CDR3 reads CSVLTGQGIPLSNNEQFF. The CDR3 DNA sequence: TGCAGCGTCCTAACGGGACAGGGGATCCCACTATCGAACAATGAGCAGTTCTTC.